The 30 T cell receptor beta chains below were found in one sample sequenced in a study of neurological immune-mediated disorders. Each CDR3 protein gets one entry after TCRdb re-called the 5' RACE reads with MiXCR. Here the sample spans about 62,000 distinct CDR3 sequences, about 4% being singletons. Sequencing input: PBMCs. These receptors all come from a woman between 45 and 65 years old with multiple sclerosis.

This clonotype was seen repeatedly, ten times or more. The V and J genes are TRBV3-1 and TRBJ2-1; D is unresolved. V lost 2 bases to trimming and J lost 8 bases, with 10 bases between them. In germline, CDR1 is LGHDT, CDR2 YNNKEL (reference sequence). This CDR3 is built from 13 residues. CDR3 bases: TGTGCCAGCAGCCAATGGCAGGACGATGAGCAGTTCTTC. Residues: CASSQWQDDEQFF.

This clonotype came up many times. J is TRBJ1-2 and V is TRBV7-2, with D maybe TRBD1 (5 bases). Trimming cost V 5 bases and J 4 bases, with 11 bases left between them. CDR3 size: 13 residues. CDR1 is SGHTA and CDR2 is FQGNSA in the germline V gene. The chain's CDR3 is CASSPQEIYGYTF. Here the CDR3 DNA reads TGTGCCAGCAGCCCACAGGAGATCTATGGCTACACCTTC.

This clonotype appeared many times. The V and J genes are TRBV5-1 and TRBJ2-5, with 9 positions matching TRBD2. The ends lost 0 bases at V and 2 bases at J; junction bases unmatched: 5. CDR3 size: 16 residues. Germline V CDR1 and CDR2: SGHRS, YFSETQ. This chain's CDR3 is CASSLEVAGEQETQYF. As DNA, the CDR3 is TGCGCCAGCAGCTTGGAGGTAGCGGGAGAGCAAGAGACCCAGTACTTC.

This clonotype occurred many times. This rearrangement joins TRBV28 to TRBJ2-5; the match to TRBD1 covers 10 bases. The CDR3 loop spans 19 amino acids. CDR1 and CDR2 (germline): MDHEN, SYDVKM. V shed 1 base and J 3 bases; nucleotides not matched to a gene: 14. The CDR3 DNA reads as TGTGCCAGCAGTTTATTTAACCGACAGGGGGCAATAACGGAAGAGACCCAGTACTTC. This translates into CASSLFNRQGAITEETQYF.

This clonotype was counted ten times or more. V gene TRBV20-1 combines with J gene TRBJ1-3; no firm D call. Germline V gene sequence: CDR1 DFQATT, CDR2 SNEGSKA (reference sequence). The CDR3 loop spans 14 amino acids. The V end was cut by 3 bases, the J end by 0 bases, with 9 bases between. CDR3: CSASPPSSGNTIYF. The CDR3 DNA sequence: TGCAGTGCTAGTCCGCCCAGCTCTGGAAACACCATATATTTT.

This clonotype came up many times. The rearrangement links TRBV27 to TRBJ2-2, with D perhaps matching TRBD1 (6 bases). The CDR3 extends over 16 amino acids. Trimming took off 6 bases at V and 6 bases at J, with 20 bases between the two ends. CDR1 and CDR2 from the germline V gene are MNHEY and SMNVEV (reference sequence). Here the CDR3 reads CASSIQGQRYAGELFF. The CDR3 bases are TGTGCCAGCAGCATCCAGGGACAACGCTACGCCGGGGAGCTGTTTTTT.

The sample holds many counts of this clonotype. This chain connects TRBV7-6 to TRBJ2-7, with 7 bases identical to TRBD1. V was pared by 5 bases and J by 6 bases, with 10 bases of the junction left unmatched. In germline, CDR1 is SGHVS, CDR2 FNYEAQ. The CDR3 sequence is 14 residues long. The CDR3 protein is CASSTRDRASEQYF. CDR3 bases: TGTGCCAGCAGCACCCGGGACAGAGCGTCCGAGCAGTACTTC.

Concerning this clonotype: Given a much more abundant clone one base away, this may be a read error. Lacking the conserved final phenylalanine or tryptophan, this CDR3 likely reflects a read error. This chain joins TRBV20-1 and TRBJ2-3; D not resolved. Per the germline V gene, CDR1 is DFQATT and CDR2 is SNEGSKA (reference sequence). The CDR3 sequence is 11 residues long. V was clipped by 1 base and J by 5 bases, with 4 bases between them. CDR3 nucleotides: TGCAGTGCTAGAGTAGGAGATACGCAGTATATT. Protein sequence: CSARVGDTQYI.

This clonotype was counted a few times. The V gene is TRBV20-1, the J gene TRBJ2-2; TRBD2 agrees at 10 bases. This CDR3 is 17 amino acids long. Unmatched junction bases numbered 4, after V lost 0 bases and J lost 0 bases. Germline V gene sequence: CDR1 DFQATT, CDR2 SNEGSKA (reference sequence). CDR3 in DNA: TGCAGTGCTAGAGATCTAGCGGGAGTTACGAACACCGGGGAGCTGTTTTTT. It specifies CSARDLAGVTNTGELFF.

This clonotype was detected ten times or more. The V call is TRBV5-6, the J call TRBJ1-5; 7 bases fit TRBD1. CDR3 length equals 14 residues. Germline lookup yields CDR1 SGHDT and CDR2 YYEEEE. The J segment lost 10 bases and the V segment lost 5 bases, leaving 12 bases of the junction unmatched. In DNA, the CDR3 is TGTGCCAGCAGTTCCACAGGGGTTCCTTCTCCCCAGCATTTT. Its protein is CASSSTGVPSPQHF.

This clonotype was detected ten times or more. J is TRBJ2-6 and V is TRBV20-1; D unresolved. CDR1 is DFQATT, CDR2 SNEGSKA, per germline (reference sequence). The CDR3 extends over 13 amino acids. Trimming stripped 4 bases from V and 2 bases from J, with 6 bases between. CDR3 sequence reads: CSAMETGANVLTF. For the CDR3, the DNA is TGCAGTGCTATGGAGACTGGGGCCAACGTCCTGACTTTC.

In its sample, this clonotype was seen many times. The V and J genes are TRBV3-1 and TRBJ2-4; D gene uncertain. Trimming pared 0 bases from V and 0 bases from J, leaving 21 bases between. Germline V gives CDR1 LGHDT, CDR2 YNNKEL (reference sequence). This CDR3 spans 20 amino acids. The CDR3 region has the DNA TGTGCCAGCAGCCAAGATCTAGGCTCCGGCCGAAGACTAGCCAAAAACATTCAGTACTTC. Encoded protein: CASSQDLGSGRRLAKNIQYF.

This clonotype was seen repeatedly, ten times or more. The chain combines TRBV2 with TRBJ2-1, with TRBD2 matching over 15 bases. The germline V gene has CDR1 SNHLY and CDR2 FYNNEI. V lost 11 bases to trimming and J lost 10 bases; unmatched junction nucleotides: 6. The CDR3 is 13 residues long. The CDR3 protein is CAGGLAGGKEQFF. The CDR3 DNA reads TGTGCCGGGGGACTAGCGGGAGGAAAAGAGCAGTTCTTC.

This clonotype was observed at least ten times. The chain employs TRBV7-3 and TRBJ2-3; TRBD2 matches at 11 bases. J was trimmed by 1 base and V by 6 bases; bases with no gene match: 3. The CDR3 runs 15 residues. CDR1 and CDR2 from the germline V gene are SGHTA and FQGTGA. The CDR3 DNA sequence: TGTGCCAGCAGTTTGGGACTAGCGGGCACAGATACGCAGTATTTT. Amino acids: CASSLGLAGTDTQYF.

This clonotype was found many times. The V call is TRBV13, the J call TRBJ1-1; 9 bases map to TRBD1. The CDR3 is 18 residues long. V lost 4 bases and J lost 1; bases outside the gene matches: 13. Germline V gives CDR1 PRHDT, CDR2 FYEKMQ (reference sequence). CDR3 sequence: CASSSLFHGTGWNTEAFF. In DNA, the CDR3 is TGTGCCAGCAGCTCTCTCTTCCACGGGACAGGGTGGAACACTGAAGCTTTCTTT. The entire variable domain, with the rest obtained from reference TRBV13 and TRBJ1-1, is as follows: AAGVIQSPRHLIKEKRETATLKCYPIPRHDTVYWYQQGPGQDPQFLISFYEKMQSDKGSIPDRFSAQQFSDYHSELNMSSLELGDSALYFCASSSLFHGTGWNTEAFFGQGTRLTVV.

This clonotype was recorded many times. The chain employs TRBV5-1 and TRBJ2-3; possible D gene TRBD1, 5 bases. Germline V CDR1 and CDR2: SGHRS, YFSETQ. This CDR3 contains 14 residues. Trimming removed 2 bases from V and 6 bases from J, with 13 bases in between. CDR3 region: CASSFPQAGDTQYF. The CDR3 DNA sequence: TGCGCCAGCAGCTTCCCGCAGGCAGGGGATACGCAGTATTTT.

This clonotype occurred many times. The V gene is TRBV20-1, the J gene TRBJ2-3; 7 bases line up with TRBD2. Per the germline V gene, CDR1 is DFQATT and CDR2 is SNEGSKA (reference sequence). The CDR3 spans 20 residues. J gave up 2 bases and V 3 bases, and 23 bases lay outside the gene matches. The CDR3 region is CSASYLGRALGRGITDTQYF. Written as DNA, the CDR3 is TGCAGTGCTAGTTATTTGGGTCGAGCCTTGGGGAGGGGAATCACAGATACGCAGTATTTT.

This rearrangement joins TRBV7-9 to TRBJ1-2; 7 positions agree with TRBD1. The ends lost 5 bases at V and 6 bases at J; junction bases unmatched: 12. The length of the CDR3 is 15 residues. CDR1 is SEHNR, CDR2 FQNEAQ, per germline (reference sequence). The CDR3 region is CASSRGKGAQNGYTF. The CDR3 region has the DNA TGTGCCAGCAGCCGGGGAAAGGGGGCGCAGAATGGCTACACCTTC.

This clonotype was counted many times. J is TRBJ2-7 and V is TRBV20-1; TRBD2 agrees at 9 bases. V lost 3 bases to trimming and J lost 3 bases; unmatched junction nucleotides: 6. This CDR3 has 14 amino acids. CDR1 is DFQATT and CDR2 is SNEGSKA in the germline V gene (reference sequence). The CDR3 reads CSARVAGVDYEQYF. DNA for the CDR3: TGCAGTGCTAGGGTAGCGGGGGTAGACTACGAGCAGTACTTC.

The genes are TRBV4-2 and TRBJ2-1, with 11 bases identical to TRBD2. Germline V lookup: CDR1 LGHNA, CDR2 YNFKEQ. The CDR3 length is 17 residues. The V gene end was trimmed by 1 base and the J gene end by 10 bases; junction bases not matched to a gene: 12. The CDR3 here is CASSQVVTSGIPSEQFF. CDR3 DNA: TGTGCCAGCAGCCAAGTCGTGACTAGCGGGATACCGTCAGAGCAGTTCTTC.

This clonotype showed up many times. CDR3 DNA: TGTGCCAGCAGCCCTATAGCGGGAGAGCAGTTCTTC. Protein sequence: CASSPIAGEQFF. The V call is TRBV4-2, the J call TRBJ2-1; 8 bases fit TRBD2. Germline values: CDR1 LGHNA, CDR2 YNFKEQ. This CDR3 has 12 residues. Unmatched junction bases numbered 3, after V lost 4 bases and J lost 10 bases.

The rearrangement uses TRBV14 and TRBJ2-3; TRBD2 matches at 9 bases. From germline, CDR1 is SGHDN and CDR2 FVKESK. The CDR3 is 15 amino acids. J was trimmed by 14 bases and V by 0 bases; bases with no gene match: 12. The CDR3 is CASSQDSLAGPRVYF. CDR3 DNA sequence: TGTGCCAGCAGCCAAGATTCGCTAGCGGGACCCAGAGTGTATTTT.

There are a few counts of this clonotype. The rearrangement uses TRBV20-1 and TRBJ2-1, with 12 bases aligning to TRBD2. Germline V lookup: CDR1 DFQATT, CDR2 SNEGSKA (reference sequence). V trimming: 0 bases; J trimming: 3 bases; junction bases outside the gene matches: 6. The CDR3 is 17 residues long. The CDR3: CSARDRLAGVFYNEQFF. CDR3 nucleotide sequence: TGCAGTGCTAGAGACAGACTAGCGGGAGTTTTCTACAATGAGCAGTTCTTC.

This clonotype was detected ten times or more. The chain joins TRBV5-5 to TRBJ2-5, with TRBD1 matching 8 bases. The CDR3 is made up of 15 amino acids. In germline, CDR1 is SGHKS, CDR2 YYEKEE (reference sequence). The V segment lost 1 base and the J segment 4 bases; nucleotides outside the gene matches: 6. Here the CDR3 DNA reads TGTGCCAGCAGCTTGAACAGGGGGGACGGAGAGACCCAGTACTTC. It codes for CASSLNRGDGETQYF.

This clonotype was seen repeatedly, ten times or more. The chain combines TRBV3-1 with TRBJ2-3; 7 bases map to TRBD2. CDR1 and CDR2 from the germline V gene are LGHDT and YNNKEL (reference sequence). With V trimmed by 2 bases and J by 9 bases, 11 bases remained unmatched. The CDR3 covers 15 residues. The CDR3 reads CASSQTGTKPLTQYF. The CDR3 DNA reads as TGTGCCAGCAGCCAAACCGGGACTAAACCACTAACGCAGTATTTT.

Many counts were recorded for this clonotype. V and J are TRBV20-1 and TRBJ2-3; 8 positions agree with TRBD2. Germline V gene sequence: CDR1 DFQATT, CDR2 SNEGSKA (reference sequence). There are 16 residues in the CDR3. V lost 4 bases and J lost 6; bases outside the gene matches: 15. This CDR3 is CSATRRGDPPRDTQYF. The DNA for the CDR3 is TGCAGTGCTACTAGGCGGGGGGACCCTCCCCGGGATACGCAGTATTTT.

Many counts were recorded for this clonotype. This chain connects TRBV2 to TRBJ2-3; the D is unclear. V was clipped by 4 bases and J by 2 bases, with 7 bases between them. CDR3 length: 13 residues. Germline V gene lookup returns CDR1 SNHLY and CDR2 FYNNEI. CDR3 coding DNA: TGTGCCAGCAGTGTAGTTCCCACAGATACGCAGTATTTT. Encoded protein: CASSVVPTDTQYF.

The table lists this clonotype with many counts. The rearrangement uses TRBV7-2 and TRBJ2-6; D ambiguous. This CDR3 has 12 residues. Trimming shortened V by 8 bases and J by 0 bases, and 2 bases separated the two germline ends. CDR1 and CDR2 (germline): SGHTA, FQGNSA. CDR3 in DNA: TGTGCCAGCCACTCTGGGGCCAACGTCCTGACTTTC. It is translated as CASHSGANVLTF.

This clonotype was counted many times. The rearrangement links TRBV7-9 to TRBJ2-6; D gene ambiguous. The germline V gene encodes CDR1 SEHNR and CDR2 FQNEAQ (reference sequence). CDR3 length: 14 amino acids. V was trimmed by 3 bases and J by 2 bases, leaving 5 bases between them. The CDR3 DNA is TGTGCCAGCAGCTTTTCTGCTGGGGCCAACGTCCTGACTTTC. Translated: CASSFSAGANVLTF.

This clonotype has a count of ten or more. The V call is TRBV12-3 or TRBV12-4, the J call TRBJ1-1; D not certain. The CDR3 extends over 11 amino acids. With 2 bases removed from V and 11 bases from J, the gap between germline ends came to 9 bases. The CDR3 sequence: CASSLSLEAFF. CDR3 DNA sequence: TGTGCCAGCAGTTTAAGCCTTGAGGCTTTCTTT.